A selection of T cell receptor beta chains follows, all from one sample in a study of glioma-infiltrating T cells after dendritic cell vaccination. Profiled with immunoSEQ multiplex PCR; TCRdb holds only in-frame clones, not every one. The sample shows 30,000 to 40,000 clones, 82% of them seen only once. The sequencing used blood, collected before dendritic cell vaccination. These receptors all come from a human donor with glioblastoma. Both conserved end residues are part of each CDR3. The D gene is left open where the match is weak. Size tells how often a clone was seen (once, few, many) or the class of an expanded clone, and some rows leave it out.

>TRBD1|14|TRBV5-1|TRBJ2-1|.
TGCGCCAGCAGCCCGAGGACAGGGGGCAATGAGCAGTTCTTC
CASSPRTGGNEQFF
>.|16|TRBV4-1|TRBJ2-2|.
TGCGCCAGCAGCAACCCCGGGGGTTCGAACACCGGGGAGCTGTTTTTT
CASSNPGGSNTGELFF
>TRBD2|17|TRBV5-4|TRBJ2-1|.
TGTGCCAGCAGCTTGGGCGGGGGGGCCACCAAGTCTAGTGAGCAGTTCTTC
CASSLGGGATKSSEQFF
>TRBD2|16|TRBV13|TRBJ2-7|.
TGTGCCAGCAGCGAACGGGGGGACTCCCGCTCCTACGAGCAGTACTTC
CASSERGDSRSYEQYF
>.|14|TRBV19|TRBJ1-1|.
TGTGCCAGTCGTTTCAGGGAGGAGAACACTGAAGCTTTCTTT
CASRFREENTEAFF
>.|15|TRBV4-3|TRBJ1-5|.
TGCGCCAGCAGCCAAGAAAAATCAGGGAAGGGGTCCCAGCATTTT
CASSQEKSGKGSQHF
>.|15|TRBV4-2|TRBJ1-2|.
TGTGCCAGCAGCCAAGATCCCGACAGGAACTATGGCTACACCTTC
CASSQDPDRNYGYTF
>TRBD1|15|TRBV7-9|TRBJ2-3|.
TGTGCCAGCAGCTTAGATGGGACAGGAACAGATACGCAGTATTTT
CASSLDGTGTDTQYF
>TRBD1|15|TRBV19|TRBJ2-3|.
TGTGCCAGTAGTAGGTTGGGACAGGGCACAGATACGCAGTATTTT
CASSRLGQGTDTQYF
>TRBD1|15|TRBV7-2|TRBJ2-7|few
TGTGCCAGCACCGACGGGACAGGACGTTACTACGAGCAGTACTTC
CASTDGTGRYYEQYF
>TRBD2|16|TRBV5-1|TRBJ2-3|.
TGCGCCAGCAGCTTTGGTAGCGGGGGGACCACAGATACGCAGTATTTT
CASSFGSGGTTDTQYF
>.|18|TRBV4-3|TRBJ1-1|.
TGCGCCAGCAGCCAAGATTGGGGCGTAACCGTGCGGAACACTGAAGCTTTCTTT
CASSQDWGVTVRNTEAFF
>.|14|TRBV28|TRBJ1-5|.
TGTGCCAGCAGTTTAACACAGGGACACCAGCCCCAGCATTTT
CASSLTQGHQPQHF
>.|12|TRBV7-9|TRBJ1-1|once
TGTGCCAGCAGCCCGGACTACACTGAAGCTTTCTTT
CASSPDYTEAFF
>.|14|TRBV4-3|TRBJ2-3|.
TGCGCCAGCAGCCCCGCGCCCCACACAGATACGCAGTATTTT
CASSPAPHTDTQYF
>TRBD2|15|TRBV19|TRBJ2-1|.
TGTGCCAGTAGTATAAGGGGAGGGCTCGGCAATGAGCAGTTCTTC
CASSIRGGLGNEQFF
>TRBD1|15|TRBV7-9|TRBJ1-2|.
TGTGCCAGCAGCTTAGATGCGGGACAGCTCTATGGCTACACCTTC
CASSLDAGQLYGYTF
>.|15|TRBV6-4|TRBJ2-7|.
TGTGCCAGCAGTGCCTCCCCCGCGGGGGCTCCCGAGCAGTACTTC
CASSASPAGAPEQYF
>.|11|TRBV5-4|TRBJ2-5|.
TGTGCCAGCAGCTTCGGTGCGACCCAGTACTTC
CASSFGATQYF
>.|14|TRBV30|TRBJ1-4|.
TGTGCCTGGAGTACGCGGGGTATTCAGGAAAAACTGTTTTTT
CAWSTRGIQEKLFF
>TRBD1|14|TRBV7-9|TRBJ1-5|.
TGTGCCAGCAGCTTCCAGGGGGTCAATCAGCCCCAGCATTTT
CASSFQGVNQPQHF
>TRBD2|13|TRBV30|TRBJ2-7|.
TGTGCCCGGTCGAGCGGGGGGGCCTACGAGCAGTACTTC
CARSSGGAYEQYF
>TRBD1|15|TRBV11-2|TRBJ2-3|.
TGTGCCAGCAGCTTCGGGACAGACCTCACAGATACGCAGTATTTT
CASSFGTDLTDTQYF
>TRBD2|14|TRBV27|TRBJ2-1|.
TGTGCCACTACAGAACTAGCGGGGGGCAATGAGCAGTTCTTC
CATTELAGGNEQFF